A selection of T cell receptor beta chains follows, all from one sample in a study of blood T cell repertoires in COVID-19. Clones were sequenced by immunoSEQ multiplex PCR, and TCRdb holds only the in-frame ones, with some missing. Here the sample spans roughly 410,000 clones, around 87% being singletons. Source material: peripheral blood. The source of these receptors is a woman aged 55-69 years with COVID-19, enrolled during active disease. The CDR3 runs from the conserved cysteine through the conserved F or W. A D gene is named only where the DNA matches it firmly. Only part of the rows carry a size: once, few, many, or a class if the clone is expanded.

>TRBV21-1|TRBJ2-1|NA|NA
CASSPPGVQFF
TGTGCCAGCAGCCCTCCGGGGGTGCAGTTCTTC
>TRBV7-9|TRBJ2-5|NA|TRBD1
CASSPRTGGALIGETQYF
TGTGCCAGCAGCCCAAGGACAGGGGGCGCGTTAATTGGAGAGACCCAGTACTTC
>TRBV2|TRBJ1-6|NA|NA
CASSEAGRRNSPLHF
TGTGCCAGCAGTGAAGCGGGCAGAAGGAATTCACCCCTCCACTTT
>TRBV4-2|TRBJ2-1|NA|TRBD2
CASSQVWASGGIYNEQFF
TGTGCCAGCAGCCAAGTCTGGGCTAGCGGGGGGATATACAATGAGCAGTTCTTC
>TRBV7-8|TRBJ2-7|NA|TRBD1
CASSLAGGDSYEQYF
TGTGCCAGCAGCTTGGCAGGGGGCGACTCCTACGAGCAGTACTTC
>TRBV21-1|TRBJ1-4|NA|NA
CASSHRSANEKLFF
TGTGCCAGCAGCCACCGGTCCGCTAATGAAAAACTGTTTTTT
>TRBV6-5|TRBJ2-5|NA|TRBD2
CASSYEAGWETQYF
TGTGCCAGCAGTTACGAAGCGGGGTGGGAGACCCAGTACTTC
>TRBV28|TRBJ1-3|NA|TRBD1
CASSLETGGNTIYF
TGTGCCAGCAGTTTAGAGACAGGGGGAAACACCATATATTTT
>TRBV6-7|TRBJ2-7|NA|TRBD1
CASESRDRAYEQYF
TGTGCCAGCGAGTCCCGGGACAGGGCCTACGAGCAGTACTTC
>TRBV20-1|TRBJ1-1|NA|NA
CSADSNTEAFF
TGCAGTGCTGACTCGAACACTGAAGCTTTCTTT
>TRBV18|TRBJ1-5|once|NA
CASSPGADQPQHF
TGTGCCAGCTCACCGGGAGCCGATCAGCCCCAGCATTTT
>TRBV7-9|TRBJ2-7|NA|TRBD1
CASSSQGGTYEQYF
TGTGCCAGCAGTTCACAGGGGGGCACCTACGAGCAGTACTTC
>TRBV7-2|TRBJ2-1|NA|NA
CASSSPPGGHSYNEQFF
TGTGCCAGCAGCTCACCACCGGGGGGCCACTCCTACAATGAGCAGTTCTTC
>TRBV3-1/TRBV3-2|TRBJ1-2|NA|NA
CASSRNPGHINYGYTF
TGTGCCAGCAGCCGAAACCCGGGACACATTAACTATGGCTACACCTTC
>TRBV9|TRBJ1-2|NA|NA
CASSVPGSGGYTF
TGTGCCAGCAGCGTCCCGGGGTCCGGTGGCTACACCTTC
>TRBV19|TRBJ2-7|NA|TRBD2
CASKIGTSGYEQYF
TGTGCCAGTAAGATCGGGACTAGCGGATACGAGCAGTACTTC
>TRBV27|TRBJ1-1|many|NA
CASHAGGIYTEAFF
TGTGCCAGCCATGCGGGAGGGATTTACACTGAAGCTTTCTTT
>TRBV9|TRBJ2-1|NA|NA
CASSGSFGQFSNSEQFF
TGTGCCAGCAGCGGAAGTTTTGGACAGTTCTCCAATAGTGAGCAGTTCTTC
>TRBV7-8|TRBJ1-5|NA|NA
CASSLARYPRGLGSNQPQHF
TGTGCCAGCAGCTTAGCGAGGTACCCGAGGGGGTTAGGCAGCAATCAGCCCCAGCATTTT
>TRBV5-1|TRBJ1-1|NA|NA
CASSFTGWGNTEAFF
TGCGCCAGCAGCTTTACAGGGTGGGGGAACACTGAAGCTTTCTTT
>TRBV5-1|TRBJ2-5|NA|NA
CASSSSPRGATETQYF
TGCGCCAGCAGTTCCAGCCCCCGGGGGGCGACAGAGACCCAGTACTTC
>TRBV18|TRBJ2-1|NA|NA
CASSLSTGSSYNEQFF
TGTGCCAGCTCGCTTTCGACTGGCAGCTCCTACAATGAGCAGTTCTTC
>TRBV7-9|TRBJ1-2|NA|TRBD1
CASSPDRGRNGYTF
TGTGCCAGCAGCCCCGACAGGGGACGGAATGGCTACACCTTC
>TRBV7-6|TRBJ1-1|once|NA
CASSVQGNTEAFF
TGTGCCAGCAGCGTACAGGGGAACACTGAAGCTTTCTTT
>TRBV7-8|TRBJ1-1|NA|TRBD1
CASSLSTGATEAFF
TGTGCCAGCAGCTTATCGACAGGGGCCACTGAAGCTTTCTTT
>TRBV9|TRBJ1-4|NA|NA
CASSVGGGSSNEKLFF
TGTGCCAGCAGCGTAGGGGGAGGGAGCAGCAATGAAAAACTGTTTTTT
>TRBV5-1|TRBJ2-3|NA|TRBD1
CASSRGQGAADTQYF
TGCGCCAGCAGCAGGGGACAGGGGGCCGCAGATACGCAGTATTTT
>TRBV5-4|TRBJ1-1|NA|TRBD1
CASSYRQGARNTEAFF
TGTGCCAGCAGCTATCGACAGGGGGCCAGGAACACTGAAGCTTTCTTT
>TRBV27|TRBJ1-5|NA|NA
CASFEDPDRINQPQHF
TGTGCCAGCTTTGAGGACCCGGACAGAATCAATCAGCCCCAGCATTTT
>TRBV2|TRBJ1-6|NA|TRBD1
CASSPRRGENSPLHF
TGTGCCAGCAGTCCACGCAGGGGGGAAAATTCACCCCTCCACTTT
>TRBV4-1|TRBJ1-2|NA|NA
CASSQVGRGAEGYTF
TGCGCCAGCAGCCAAGTGGGCAGGGGCGCGGAAGGCTACACCTTC
>TRBV30|TRBJ1-5|NA|TRBD1
CAWSGQGANQPQHF
TGTGCCTGGAGTGGACAGGGGGCCAATCAGCCCCAGCATTTT
>TRBV28|TRBJ2-7|NA|TRBD1
CASITGVEKQYF
TGTGCCAGCATTACAGGGGTTGAAAAGCAGTACTTC
>TRBV5-1|TRBJ1-4|NA|TRBD1
CASSRTGGDEKLFF
TGCGCCAGCAGCAGGACAGGGGGGGATGAAAAACTGTTTTTT
>TRBV6-5|TRBJ2-4|NA|NA
CASGTLAKNIQYF
TGTGCCAGCGGGACACTAGCCAAAAACATTCAGTACTTC